This passage covers 6 T cell receptor beta chains from one sample sequenced in a study of blood T cell repertoires in COVID-19. Some clones are missing from TCRdb's copy, which holds only in-frame ones; the method was immunoSEQ multiplex PCR. Of a few hundred thousand clones listed, around 92% are singletons. The sequenced sample consisted of PBMCs or T cells enriched from blood (not recorded which). All receptors derive from a woman aged 45-65 years who had been exposed to COVID-19.

This chain links TRBV6-5 with TRBJ2-1, with 10 bases that match TRBD2. The V gene end was trimmed by 6 bases and the J gene end by 4 bases; junction bases not matched to a gene: 3. Germline CDR1 is MNHEY and CDR2 is SVGAGI. This CDR3 region has 14 residues. The CDR3 here is CASRTSGSYNEQFF. DNA of the CDR3: TGTGCCAGCAGGACTAGCGGGTCATACAATGAGCAGTTCTTC.

The chain combines TRBV18 with TRBJ1-6; D might be TRBD1 (5 bases). The CDR3 spans 12 residues. Trimming pared 8 bases from V and 7 bases from J, leaving 9 bases between. Per the germline V gene, CDR1 is KGHSH and CDR2 is LQKENI. The DNA for the CDR3 is TGTGCCAGCCAGGGAGGGAATTCACCCCTCCACTTT. Translation: CASQGGNSPLHF.

This clone was observed once. The V gene is TRBV5-1, the J gene TRBJ2-3; TRBD2 might be the D (6 bases). Germline V lookup: CDR1 SGHRS, CDR2 YFSETQ. The CDR3 covers 15 residues. Trimming pared 6 bases from V and 1 base from J, leaving 15 bases between. The CDR3 DNA reads as TGCGCCAGCACCTTCGGAGGGGCGGGCACAGATACGCAGTATTTT. It specifies CASTFGGAGTDTQYF.

V usage is TRBV9 and J usage is TRBJ2-1, with TRBD2 matching 9 bases. Germline CDR1 and CDR2: SGDLS and YYNGEE. With 4 bases clipped from V and 7 bases from J, the junction kept 15 bases outside the gene matches. The CDR3 is made up of 17 amino acids. CDR3 region: CASSPWGAGGPVNEQFF. The CDR3 nucleotides are TGTGCCAGCAGCCCCTGGGGGGCGGGGGGGCCGGTAAATGAGCAGTTCTTC. Supplemented by reference TRBV9 and TRBJ2-1, the full variable domain reads DSGVTQTPKHLITATGQRVTLRCSPRSGDLSVYWYQQSLDQGLQFLIQYYNGEERAKGNILERFSAQQFPDLHSELNLSSLELGDSALYFCASSPWGAGGPVNEQFFGPGTRLTVL.

The chain uses TRBV11-2 and TRBJ2-2; possibly TRBD1 for D (5 bases). V shed 5 bases and J shed 1 base, with 8 bases lying between them. The CDR3 spans 14 residues. Germline lookup yields CDR1 SGHAT and CDR2 FQNNGV. The CDR3 DNA sequence: TGTGCCAGCAGCGGGGCAGGGAACACCGGGGAGCTGTTTTTT. This sequence encodes CASSGAGNTGELFF.

The rearrangement uses TRBV5-1 and TRBJ2-3; a weak D match, TRBD2 (6 bases). The CDR3 loop spans 14 amino acids. V was cut by 7 bases and J by 0 bases, with 12 bases left in between. The germline CDR1 and CDR2 sequences are SGHRS and YFSETQ. In DNA, the CDR3 is TGCGCCAGCCAGACTAGTCCCAGCACAGATACGCAGTATTTT. Its protein product is CASQTSPSTDTQYF.